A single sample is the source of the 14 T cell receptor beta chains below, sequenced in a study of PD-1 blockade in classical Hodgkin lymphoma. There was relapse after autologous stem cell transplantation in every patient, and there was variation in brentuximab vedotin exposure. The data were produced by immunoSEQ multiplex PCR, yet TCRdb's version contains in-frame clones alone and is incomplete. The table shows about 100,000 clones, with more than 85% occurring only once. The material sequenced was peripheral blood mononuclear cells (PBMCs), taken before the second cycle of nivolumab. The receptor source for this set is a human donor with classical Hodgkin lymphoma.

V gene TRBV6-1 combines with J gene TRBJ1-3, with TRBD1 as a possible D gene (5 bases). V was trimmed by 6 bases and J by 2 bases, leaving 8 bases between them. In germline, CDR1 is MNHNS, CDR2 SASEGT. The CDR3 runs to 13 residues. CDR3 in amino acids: CASSEQAGNTIYF. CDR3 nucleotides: TGTGCCAGCAGCGAACAGGCTGGAAACACCATATATTTT.

The CDR3, as DNA: TGTGCCAGCAGCTTACAGGGGGACGCCCGAGGGGCTTTCTTT. Its translation: CASSLQGDARGAFF. The genes are TRBV7-3 and TRBJ1-1; the match to TRBD1 covers 7 bases. The CDR3 sequence is 14 residues long. After removal of 2 bases from V and 11 bases from J, the junction contained 11 bases not matched to a gene. Germline assignment: CDR1 SGHTA and CDR2 FQGTGA.

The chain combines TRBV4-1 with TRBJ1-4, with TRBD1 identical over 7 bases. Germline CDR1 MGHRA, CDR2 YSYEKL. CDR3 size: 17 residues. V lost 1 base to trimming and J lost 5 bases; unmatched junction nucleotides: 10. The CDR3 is CASSQALVNRGNEKLFF. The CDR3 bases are TGCGCCAGCAGCCAAGCGTTAGTGAACAGGGGAAATGAAAAACTGTTTTTT.

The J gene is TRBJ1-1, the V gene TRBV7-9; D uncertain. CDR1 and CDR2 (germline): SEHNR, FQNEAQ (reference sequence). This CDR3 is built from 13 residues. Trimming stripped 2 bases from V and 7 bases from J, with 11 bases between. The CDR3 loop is CASSLLRVGEAFF. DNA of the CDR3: TGTGCCAGCAGCTTACTGCGGGTCGGTGAAGCTTTCTTT.

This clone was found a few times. Written as DNA, the CDR3 is TGCGCCAGCAGCTTACTAACAGGGGCGGGAGAGACCCAGTACTTC. Its translation: CASSLLTGAGETQYF. The V and J genes are TRBV5-1 and TRBJ2-5, with TRBD1 matching over 7 bases. Germline CDR1 reads SGHRS; CDR2 reads YFSETQ. The J segment lost 4 bases and the V segment lost 2 bases, leaving 8 bases of the junction unmatched. The CDR3 contains 15 residues.

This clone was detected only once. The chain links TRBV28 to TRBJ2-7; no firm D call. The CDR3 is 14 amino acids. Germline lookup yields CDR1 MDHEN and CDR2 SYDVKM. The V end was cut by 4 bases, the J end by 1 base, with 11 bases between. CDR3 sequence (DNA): TGTGCCAGCAGTTCAACGACTGAATCCTACGAGCAGTACTTC. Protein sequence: CASSSTTESYEQYF.

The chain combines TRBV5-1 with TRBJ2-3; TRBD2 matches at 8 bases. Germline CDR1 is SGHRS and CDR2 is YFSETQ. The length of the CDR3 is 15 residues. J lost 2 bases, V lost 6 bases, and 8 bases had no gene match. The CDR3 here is CASTPPAGDTDTQYF. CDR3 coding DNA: TGCGCCAGCACCCCCCCAGCGGGGGACACAGATACGCAGTATTTT.

Here the CDR3 reads CASRYRAGNTIYF. The CDR3 coding sequence is TGTGCCAGCAGATACAGGGCTGGAAACACCATATATTTT. The chain carries TRBV27 and TRBJ1-3; D possibly corresponds to TRBD1 (6 bases). From germline, CDR1 is MNHEY and CDR2 SMNVEV (reference sequence). The V gene lost 6 bases and the J gene lost 2 bases, with 8 bases spanning the gap. The CDR3 totals 13 residues.

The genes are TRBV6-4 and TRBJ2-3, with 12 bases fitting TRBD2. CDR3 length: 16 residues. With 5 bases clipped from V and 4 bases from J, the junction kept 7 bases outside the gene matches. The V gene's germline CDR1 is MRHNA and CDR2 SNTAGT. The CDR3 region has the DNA TGTGCCAGCAGTCCTCACCCTAGCGGGGGGGCAGATACGCAGTATTTT. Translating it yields CASSPHPSGGADTQYF.

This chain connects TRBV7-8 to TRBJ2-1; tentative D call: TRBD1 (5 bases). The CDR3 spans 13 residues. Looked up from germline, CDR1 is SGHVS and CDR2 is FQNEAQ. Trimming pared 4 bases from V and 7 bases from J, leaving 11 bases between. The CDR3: CASSSDKWNEQFF. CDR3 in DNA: TGTGCCAGCAGCTCGGACAAGTGGAATGAGCAGTTCTTC.

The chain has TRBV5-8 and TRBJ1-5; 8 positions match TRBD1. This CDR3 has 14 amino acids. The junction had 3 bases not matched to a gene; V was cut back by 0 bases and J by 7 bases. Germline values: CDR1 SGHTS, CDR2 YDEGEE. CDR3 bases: TGTGCCAGCAGCTTGGGGCAGGGGGCGCAGCCCCAGCATTTT. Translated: CASSLGQGAQPQHF.

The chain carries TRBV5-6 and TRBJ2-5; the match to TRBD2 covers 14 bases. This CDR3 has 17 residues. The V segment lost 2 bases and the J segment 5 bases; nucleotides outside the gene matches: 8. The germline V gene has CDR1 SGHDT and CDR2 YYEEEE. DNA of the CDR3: TGTGCCAGCAGCTTCGGACTAGCGGGGGGCCTCGGGGAGACCCAGTACTTC. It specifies CASSFGLAGGLGETQYF.

CDR3 coding DNA: TGTGCCAGCAGACTTGCCGGGACAGGGGGCTACACCTTC. Protein sequence: CASRLAGTGGYTF. V and J are TRBV6-6 and TRBJ1-2, with 9 bases that match TRBD1. J lost 8 bases, V lost 6 bases, and 7 bases had no gene match. This CDR3 has 13 residues. Germline CDR1 reads MNHNY; CDR2 reads SVGAGI (reference sequence).

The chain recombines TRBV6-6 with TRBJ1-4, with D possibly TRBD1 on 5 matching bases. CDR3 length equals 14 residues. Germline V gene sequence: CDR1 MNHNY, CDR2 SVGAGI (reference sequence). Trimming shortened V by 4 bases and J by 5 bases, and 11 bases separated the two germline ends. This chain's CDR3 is CASSLTAPNEKLFF. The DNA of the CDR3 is TGTGCCAGCAGTTTGACAGCCCCAAATGAAAAACTGTTTTTT.